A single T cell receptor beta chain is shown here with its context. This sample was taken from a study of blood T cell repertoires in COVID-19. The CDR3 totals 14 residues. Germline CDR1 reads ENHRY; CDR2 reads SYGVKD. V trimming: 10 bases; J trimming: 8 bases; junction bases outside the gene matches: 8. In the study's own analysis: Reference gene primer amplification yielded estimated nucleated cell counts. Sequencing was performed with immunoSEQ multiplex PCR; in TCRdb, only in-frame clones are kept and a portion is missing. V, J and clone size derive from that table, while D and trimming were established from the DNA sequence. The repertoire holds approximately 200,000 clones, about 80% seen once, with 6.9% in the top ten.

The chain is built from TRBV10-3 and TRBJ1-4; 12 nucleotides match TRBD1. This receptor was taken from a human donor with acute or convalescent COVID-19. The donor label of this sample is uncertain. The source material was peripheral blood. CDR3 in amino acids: CATSRGTGGEKLFF. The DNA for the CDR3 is TGTGCCACCTCAAGAGGGACAGGGGGCGAAAAACTGTTTTTT.